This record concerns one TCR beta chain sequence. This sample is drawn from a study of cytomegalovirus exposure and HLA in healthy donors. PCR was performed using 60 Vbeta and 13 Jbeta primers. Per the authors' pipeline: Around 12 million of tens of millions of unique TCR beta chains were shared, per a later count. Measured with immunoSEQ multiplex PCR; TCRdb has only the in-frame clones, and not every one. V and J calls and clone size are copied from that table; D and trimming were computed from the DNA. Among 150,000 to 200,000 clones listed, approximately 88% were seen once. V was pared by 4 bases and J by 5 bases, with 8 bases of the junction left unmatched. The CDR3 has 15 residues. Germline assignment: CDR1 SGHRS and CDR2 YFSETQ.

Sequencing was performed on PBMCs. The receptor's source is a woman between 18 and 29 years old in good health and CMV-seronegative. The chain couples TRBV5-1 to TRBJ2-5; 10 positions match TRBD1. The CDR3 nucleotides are TGCGCCAGCAGCGCCCCCGGGACAGGGGTCGAGACCCAGTACTTC. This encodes CASSAPGTGVETQYF.